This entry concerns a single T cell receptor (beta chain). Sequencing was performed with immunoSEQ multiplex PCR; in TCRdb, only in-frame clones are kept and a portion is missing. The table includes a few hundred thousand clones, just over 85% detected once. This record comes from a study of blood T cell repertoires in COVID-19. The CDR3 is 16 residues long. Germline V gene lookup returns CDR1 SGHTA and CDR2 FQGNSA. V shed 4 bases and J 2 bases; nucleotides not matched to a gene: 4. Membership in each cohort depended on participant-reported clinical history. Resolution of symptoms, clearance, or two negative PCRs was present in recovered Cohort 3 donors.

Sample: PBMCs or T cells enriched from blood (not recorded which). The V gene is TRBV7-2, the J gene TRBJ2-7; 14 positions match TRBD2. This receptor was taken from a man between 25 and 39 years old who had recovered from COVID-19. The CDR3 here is CASSSETSGRAYEQYF. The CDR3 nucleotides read TGTGCCAGCAGCTCCGAGACTAGCGGGAGGGCCTACGAGCAGTACTTC.